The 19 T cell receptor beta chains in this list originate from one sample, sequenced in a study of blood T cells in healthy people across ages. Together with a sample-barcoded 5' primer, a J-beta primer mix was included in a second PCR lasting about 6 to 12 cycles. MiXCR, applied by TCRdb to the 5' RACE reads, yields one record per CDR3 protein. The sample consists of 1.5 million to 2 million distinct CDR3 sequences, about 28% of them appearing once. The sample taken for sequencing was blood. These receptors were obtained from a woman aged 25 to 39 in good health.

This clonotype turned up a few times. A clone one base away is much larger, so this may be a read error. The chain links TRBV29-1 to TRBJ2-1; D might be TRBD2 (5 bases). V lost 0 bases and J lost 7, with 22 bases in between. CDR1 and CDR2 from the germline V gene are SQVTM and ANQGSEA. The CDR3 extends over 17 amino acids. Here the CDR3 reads CSVEDQETMIRRNEQFF. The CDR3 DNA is TGCAGCGTTGAAGACCAAGAGACTATGATAAGGCGGAATGAGCAGTTCTTC.

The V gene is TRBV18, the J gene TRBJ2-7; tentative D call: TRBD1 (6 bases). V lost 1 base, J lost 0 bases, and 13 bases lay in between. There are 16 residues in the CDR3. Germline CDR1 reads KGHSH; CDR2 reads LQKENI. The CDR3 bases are TGTGCCAGCTCACCACGGAGACAGGTTAGCTCCTACGAGCAGTACTTC. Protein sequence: CASSPRRQVSSYEQYF.

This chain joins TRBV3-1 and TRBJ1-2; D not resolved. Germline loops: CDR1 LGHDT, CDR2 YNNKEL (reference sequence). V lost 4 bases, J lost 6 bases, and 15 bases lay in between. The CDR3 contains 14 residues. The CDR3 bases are TGTGCCAGCAGCCCCACCGGAGGCGGGGATGGCTACACCTTC. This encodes CASSPTGGGDGYTF.

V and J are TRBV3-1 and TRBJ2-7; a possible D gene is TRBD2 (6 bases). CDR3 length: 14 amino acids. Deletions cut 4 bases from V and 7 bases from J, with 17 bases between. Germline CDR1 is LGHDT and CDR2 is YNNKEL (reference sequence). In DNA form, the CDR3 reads TGTGCCAGCAGCCCCGGGACTTCGACGACGGAGCAGTACTTC. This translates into CASSPGTSTTEQYF.

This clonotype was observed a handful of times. The CDR3 loop is CSARVQAGGGYEQYF. Here the CDR3 DNA reads TGCAGTGCTAGAGTTCAAGCGGGAGGCGGGTACGAGCAGTACTTC. The gene calls are TRBV20-1 and TRBJ2-7, with 9 positions matching TRBD2. Germline trimming cut 1 base from V and 4 bases from J; bases unmatched to any gene: 8. Germline V gives CDR1 DFQATT, CDR2 SNEGSKA (reference sequence). This CDR3 spans 15 amino acids.

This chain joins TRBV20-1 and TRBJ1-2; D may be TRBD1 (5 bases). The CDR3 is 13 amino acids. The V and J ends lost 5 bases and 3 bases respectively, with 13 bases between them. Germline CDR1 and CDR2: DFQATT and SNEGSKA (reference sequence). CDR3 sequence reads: CSARRGLDYGYTF. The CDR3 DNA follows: TGCAGTGCTCGTCGGGGGTTGGACTATGGCTACACCTTC.

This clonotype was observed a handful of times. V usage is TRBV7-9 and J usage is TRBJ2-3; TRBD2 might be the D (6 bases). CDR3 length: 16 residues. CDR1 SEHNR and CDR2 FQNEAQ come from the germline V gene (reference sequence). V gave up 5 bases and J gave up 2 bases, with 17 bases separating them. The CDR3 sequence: CASSITLAENTDTQYF. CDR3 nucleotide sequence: TGTGCCAGCAGCATAACCTTAGCGGAAAACACAGATACGCAGTATTTT. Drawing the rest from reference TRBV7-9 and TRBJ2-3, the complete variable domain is DTGVSQNPRHKITKRGQNVTFRCDPISEHNRLYWYRQTLGQGPEFLTYFQNEAQLEKSRLLSDRFSAERPKGSFSTLEIQRTEQGDSAMYLCASSITLAENTDTQYFGPGTRLTVL.

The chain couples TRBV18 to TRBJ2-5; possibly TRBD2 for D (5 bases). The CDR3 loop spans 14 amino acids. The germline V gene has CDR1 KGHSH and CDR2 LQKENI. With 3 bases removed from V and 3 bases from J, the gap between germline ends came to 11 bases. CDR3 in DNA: TGTGCCAGCTCACCTCTCACCGGGAAAGAGACCCAGTACTTC. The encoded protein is CASSPLTGKETQYF.

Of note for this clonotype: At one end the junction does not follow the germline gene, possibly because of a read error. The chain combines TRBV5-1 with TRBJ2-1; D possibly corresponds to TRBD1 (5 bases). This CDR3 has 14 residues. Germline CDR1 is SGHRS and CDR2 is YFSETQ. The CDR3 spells CANSSDTSYNEQFF. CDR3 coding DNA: TGCGCCAACAGCTCGGACACGTCCTACAATGAGCAGTTCTTC.

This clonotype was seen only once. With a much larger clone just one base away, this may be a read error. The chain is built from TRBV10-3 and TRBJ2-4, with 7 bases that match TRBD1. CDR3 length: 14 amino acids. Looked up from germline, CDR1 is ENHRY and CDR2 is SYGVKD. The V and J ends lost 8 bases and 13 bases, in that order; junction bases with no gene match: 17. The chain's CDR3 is CAIASTGDQYVQYF. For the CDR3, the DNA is TGTGCCATCGCCTCAACAGGGGACCAATACGTGCAGTACTTC.

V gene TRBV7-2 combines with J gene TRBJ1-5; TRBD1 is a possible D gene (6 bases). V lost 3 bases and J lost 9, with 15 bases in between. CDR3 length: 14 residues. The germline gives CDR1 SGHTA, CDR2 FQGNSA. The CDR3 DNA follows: TGTGCCAGCAGCTTGGGGGCGGCGTCGGGGCCCCAGCATTTT. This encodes CASSLGAASGPQHF.

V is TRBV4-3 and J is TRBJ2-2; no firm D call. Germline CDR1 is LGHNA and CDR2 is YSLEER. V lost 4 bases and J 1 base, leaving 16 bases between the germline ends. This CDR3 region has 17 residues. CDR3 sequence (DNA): TGCGCCAGCAGCCCTGGTCTTAACTCCATGAACACCGGGGAGCTGTTTTTT. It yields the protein CASSPGLNSMNTGELFF.

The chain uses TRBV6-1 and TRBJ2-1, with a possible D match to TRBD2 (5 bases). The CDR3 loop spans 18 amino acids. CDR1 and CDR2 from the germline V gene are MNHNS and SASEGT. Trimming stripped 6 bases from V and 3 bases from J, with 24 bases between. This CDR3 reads CASSQVTRPKFYYNEQFF. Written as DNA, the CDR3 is TGTGCCAGCAGCCAAGTAACTAGACCGAAGTTCTACTACAATGAGCAGTTCTTC.

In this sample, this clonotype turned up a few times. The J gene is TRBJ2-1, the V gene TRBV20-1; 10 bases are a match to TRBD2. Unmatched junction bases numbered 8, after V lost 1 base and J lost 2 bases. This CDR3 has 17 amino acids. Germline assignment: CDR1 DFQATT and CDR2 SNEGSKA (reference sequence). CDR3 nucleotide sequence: TGCAGTGCTAGAGGGGGGGTTAGCGGGAGGACCTACAATGAGCAGTTCTTC. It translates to CSARGGVSGRTYNEQFF.

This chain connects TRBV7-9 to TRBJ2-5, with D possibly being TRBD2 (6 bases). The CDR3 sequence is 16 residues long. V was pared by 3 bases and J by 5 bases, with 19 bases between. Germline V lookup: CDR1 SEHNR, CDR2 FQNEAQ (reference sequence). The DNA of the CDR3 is TGTGCCAGCAGCTTCTGGGGGGATAGCAGTCGCGAGACCCAGTACTTC. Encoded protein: CASSFWGDSSRETQYF. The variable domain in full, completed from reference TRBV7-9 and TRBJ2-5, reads DTGVSQNPRHKITKRGQNVTFRCDPISEHNRLYWYRQTLGQGPEFLTYFQNEAQLEKSRLLSDRFSAERPKGSFSTLEIQRTEQGDSAMYLCASSFWGDSSRETQYFGPGTRLLVL.

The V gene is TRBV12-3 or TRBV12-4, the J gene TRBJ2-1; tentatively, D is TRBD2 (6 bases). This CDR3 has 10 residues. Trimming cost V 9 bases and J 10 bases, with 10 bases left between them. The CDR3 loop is CARLAPEQFF. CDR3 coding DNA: TGTGCCAGACTAGCACCCGAGCAGTTCTTC.

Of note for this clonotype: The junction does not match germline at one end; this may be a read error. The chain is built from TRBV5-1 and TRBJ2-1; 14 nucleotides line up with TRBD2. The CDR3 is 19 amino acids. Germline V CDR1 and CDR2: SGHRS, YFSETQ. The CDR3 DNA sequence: TGCGCCAGCAGCGGGGAGGGGACTAGCGGGAGTCCAGCACACAACGAGCAGTTCTTC. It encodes CASSGEGTSGSPAHNEQFF.

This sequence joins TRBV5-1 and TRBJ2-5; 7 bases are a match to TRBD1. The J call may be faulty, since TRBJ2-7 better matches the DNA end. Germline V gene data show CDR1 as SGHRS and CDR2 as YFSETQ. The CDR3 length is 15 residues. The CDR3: CASSLGTGPVSEQYF. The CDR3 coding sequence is TGCGCCAGCAGCTTGGGGACAGGTCCAGTAAGCGAGCAGTACTTC.

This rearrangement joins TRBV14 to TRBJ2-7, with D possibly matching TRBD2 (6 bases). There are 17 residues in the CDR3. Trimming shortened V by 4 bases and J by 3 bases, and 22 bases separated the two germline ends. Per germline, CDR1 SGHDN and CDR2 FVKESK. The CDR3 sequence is CASSLRGSGLQLYEQYF. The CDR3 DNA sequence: TGTGCCAGCAGCCTCCGGGGTAGCGGCTTACAACTCTACGAGCAGTACTTC.